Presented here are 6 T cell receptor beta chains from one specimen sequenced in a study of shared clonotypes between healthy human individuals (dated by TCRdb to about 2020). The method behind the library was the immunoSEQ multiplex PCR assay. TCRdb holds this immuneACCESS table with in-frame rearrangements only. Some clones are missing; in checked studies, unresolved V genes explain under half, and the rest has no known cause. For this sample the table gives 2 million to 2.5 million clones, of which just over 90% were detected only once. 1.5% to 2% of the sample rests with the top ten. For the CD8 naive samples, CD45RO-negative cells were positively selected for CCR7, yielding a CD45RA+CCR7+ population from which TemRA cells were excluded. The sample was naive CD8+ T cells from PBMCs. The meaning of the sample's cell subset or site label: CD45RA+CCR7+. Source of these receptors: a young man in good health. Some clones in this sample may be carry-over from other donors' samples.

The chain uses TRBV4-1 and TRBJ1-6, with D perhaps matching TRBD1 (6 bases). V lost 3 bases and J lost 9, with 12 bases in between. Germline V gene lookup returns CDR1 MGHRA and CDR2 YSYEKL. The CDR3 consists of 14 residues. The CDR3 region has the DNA TGCGCCAGCAGCCAGAAACAGGGAGTTTCACCCCTCCACTTT. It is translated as CASSQKQGVSPLHF.

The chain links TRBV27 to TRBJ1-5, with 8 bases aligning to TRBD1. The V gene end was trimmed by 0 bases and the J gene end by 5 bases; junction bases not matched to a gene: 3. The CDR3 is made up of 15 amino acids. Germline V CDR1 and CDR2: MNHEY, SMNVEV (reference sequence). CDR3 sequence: CASSLSQGADQPQHF. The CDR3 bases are TGTGCCAGCAGTTTATCCCAGGGGGCTGATCAGCCCCAGCATTTT.

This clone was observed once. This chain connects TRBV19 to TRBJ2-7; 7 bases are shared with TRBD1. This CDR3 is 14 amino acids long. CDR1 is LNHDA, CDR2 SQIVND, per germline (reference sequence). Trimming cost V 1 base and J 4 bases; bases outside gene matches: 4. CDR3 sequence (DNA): TGTGCCAGTAGTATAGTTCACAGGGGTTACGAGCAGTACTTC. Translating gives CASSIVHRGYEQYF.

CDR3 sequence: CASSQDRGGRDGYTF. The CDR3 region has the DNA TGTGCCAGCAGCCAAGATCGGGGGGGCCGAGATGGCTACACCTTC. The chain uses TRBV14 and TRBJ1-2; a possible D gene is TRBD1 (6 bases). Trimming removed 0 bases at V and 6 bases at J, with 14 bases between. The CDR3 is made up of 15 amino acids. Germline-derived CDR1 and CDR2 are SGHDN and FVKESK.

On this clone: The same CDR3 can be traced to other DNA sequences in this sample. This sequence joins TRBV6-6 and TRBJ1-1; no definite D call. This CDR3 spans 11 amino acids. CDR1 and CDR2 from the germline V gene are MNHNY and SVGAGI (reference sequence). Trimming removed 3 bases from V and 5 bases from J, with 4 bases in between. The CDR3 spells CASSYGTEAFF. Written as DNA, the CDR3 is TGTGCCAGCAGTTATGGAACTGAAGCTTTCTTT.

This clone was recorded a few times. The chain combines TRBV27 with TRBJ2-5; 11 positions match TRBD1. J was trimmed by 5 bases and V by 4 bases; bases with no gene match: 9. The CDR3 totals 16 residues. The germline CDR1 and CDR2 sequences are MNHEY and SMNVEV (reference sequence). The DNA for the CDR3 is TGTGCCAGCAGTTCAAGGACAGGGGGCTCAACGGAGACCCAGTACTTC. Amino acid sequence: CASSSRTGGSTETQYF.